The clone carrying this TCR beta chain was counted ten times or more. An end of the junction differs from the germline gene, which may be a read error. Germline V gene lookup returns CDR1 KGHSH and CDR2 LQKENI. The CDR3 has 14 residues. This entry is derived from a study of blood T cells in healthy people across ages. Alongside a J-beta primer mix, a sample-barcoded 5' primer served in a second PCR lasting roughly 7 to 11 cycles. TCRdb called the 5' RACE reads again in MiXCR, with one record for every CDR3 protein. The sample includes approximately 900,000 distinct CDR3 sequences, 29% of them seen just once. The same data also contributed to another study, on T cells of mothers and their children.

The chain carries TRBV18 and TRBJ1-5, with D maybe TRBD1 (6 bases). The clonotype was recovered from a middle-aged woman in good health. Material for sequencing was blood. Here the CDR3 reads CASSPQGSNQPQHF. CDR3 DNA: TGCGCCAGCAGCCCTCAGGGGAGCAATCAGCCCCAGCATTTT.